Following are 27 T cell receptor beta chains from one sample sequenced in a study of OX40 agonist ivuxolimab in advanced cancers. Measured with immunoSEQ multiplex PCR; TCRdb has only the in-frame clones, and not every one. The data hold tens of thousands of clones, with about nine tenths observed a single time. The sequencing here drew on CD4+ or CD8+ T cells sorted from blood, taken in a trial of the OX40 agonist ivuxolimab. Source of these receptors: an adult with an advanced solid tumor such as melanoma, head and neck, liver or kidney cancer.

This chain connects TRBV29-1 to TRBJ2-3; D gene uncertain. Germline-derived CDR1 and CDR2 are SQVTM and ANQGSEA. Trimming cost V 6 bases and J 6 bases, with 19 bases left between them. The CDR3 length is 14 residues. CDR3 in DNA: TGCAGCGTCCCTAGGTCGGGCCTAGGGGATACGCAGTATTTT. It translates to CSVPRSGLGDTQYF.

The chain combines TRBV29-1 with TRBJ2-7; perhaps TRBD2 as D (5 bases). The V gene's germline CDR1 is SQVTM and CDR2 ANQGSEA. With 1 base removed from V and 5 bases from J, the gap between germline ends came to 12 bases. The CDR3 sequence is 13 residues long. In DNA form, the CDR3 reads TGCAGCGTTGAAGGGGGAGAGGTCCACGAGCAGTACTTC. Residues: CSVEGGEVHEQYF.

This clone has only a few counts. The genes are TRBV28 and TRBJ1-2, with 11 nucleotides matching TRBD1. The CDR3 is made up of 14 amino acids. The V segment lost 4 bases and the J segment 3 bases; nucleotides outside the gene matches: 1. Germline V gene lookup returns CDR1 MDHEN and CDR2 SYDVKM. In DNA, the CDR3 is TGTGCCAGCAGTTCGGGACAGGGGGACTATGGCTACACCTTC. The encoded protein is CASSSGQGDYGYTF.

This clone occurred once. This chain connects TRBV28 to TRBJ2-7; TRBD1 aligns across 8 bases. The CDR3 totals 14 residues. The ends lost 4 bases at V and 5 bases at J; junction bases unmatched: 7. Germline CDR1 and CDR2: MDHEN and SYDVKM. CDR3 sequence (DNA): TGTGCCAGCAGTTCGGGACAGGCCGTCCACGAGCAGTACTTC. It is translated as CASSSGQAVHEQYF.

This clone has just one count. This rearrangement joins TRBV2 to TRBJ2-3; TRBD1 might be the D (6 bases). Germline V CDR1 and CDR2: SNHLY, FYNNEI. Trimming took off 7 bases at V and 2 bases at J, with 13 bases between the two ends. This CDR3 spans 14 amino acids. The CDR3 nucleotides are TGTGCCAGCATGGGGGACATCCCCACAGATACGCAGTATTTT. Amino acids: CASMGDIPTDTQYF.

DNA of the CDR3: TGTGCCAGCAGCGTACACTCAACTAATGAAAAACTGTTTTTT. Its protein is CASSVHSTNEKLFF. The gene calls are TRBV9 and TRBJ1-4, with unresolved D. The CDR3 contains 14 residues. Deletions cut 1 base from V and 0 bases from J, with 4 bases between. Germline-derived CDR1 and CDR2 are SGDLS and YYNGEE.

The CDR3 nucleotides are TGTGCCAGCAGCTTGGGGGGACTAGTGACATTCGAGCAGTACTTC. Translating gives CASSLGGLVTFEQYF. The chain carries TRBV5-6 and TRBJ2-7; 8 positions agree with TRBD2. The junction had 8 bases not matched to a gene; V was cut back by 0 bases and J by 6 bases. Germline V CDR1 and CDR2: SGHDT, YYEEEE. The CDR3 extends over 15 amino acids.

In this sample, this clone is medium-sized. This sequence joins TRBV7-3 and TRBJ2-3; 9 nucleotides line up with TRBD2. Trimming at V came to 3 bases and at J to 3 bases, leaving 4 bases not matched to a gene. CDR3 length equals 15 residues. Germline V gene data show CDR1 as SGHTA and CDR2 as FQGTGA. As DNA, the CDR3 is TGTGCCAGCAGCTTTGATAGCGGGGGAACAGATACGCAGTATTTT. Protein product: CASSFDSGGTDTQYF.

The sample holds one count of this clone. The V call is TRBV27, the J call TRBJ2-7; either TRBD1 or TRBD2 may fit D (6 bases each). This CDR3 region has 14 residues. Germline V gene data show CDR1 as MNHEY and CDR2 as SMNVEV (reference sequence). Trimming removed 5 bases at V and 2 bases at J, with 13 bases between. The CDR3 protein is CASSRQGTAYEQYF. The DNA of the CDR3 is TGTGCCAGCAGTCGTCAGGGGACTGCCTACGAGCAGTACTTC.

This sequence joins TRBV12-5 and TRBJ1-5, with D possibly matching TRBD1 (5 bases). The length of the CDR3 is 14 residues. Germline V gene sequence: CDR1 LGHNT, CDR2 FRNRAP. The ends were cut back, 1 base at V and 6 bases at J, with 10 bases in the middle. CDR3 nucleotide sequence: TGTGCTAGTGGTTTGGGCAGGGCCGGTCAGCCCCAGCATTTT. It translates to CASGLGRAGQPQHF.

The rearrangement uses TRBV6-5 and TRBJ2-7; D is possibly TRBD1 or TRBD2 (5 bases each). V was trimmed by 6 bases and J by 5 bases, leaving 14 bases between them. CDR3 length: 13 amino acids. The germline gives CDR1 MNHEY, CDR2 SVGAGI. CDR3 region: CASSQGRPDEQYF. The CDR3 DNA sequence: TGTGCCAGCAGCCAGGGACGGCCAGACGAGCAGTACTTC.

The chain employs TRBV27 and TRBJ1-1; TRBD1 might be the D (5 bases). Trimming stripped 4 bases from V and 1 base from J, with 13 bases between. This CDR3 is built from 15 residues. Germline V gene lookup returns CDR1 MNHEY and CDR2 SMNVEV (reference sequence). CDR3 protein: CASSSHRGANTEAFF. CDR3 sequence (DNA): TGTGCCAGCAGTTCCCACCGAGGGGCGAACACTGAAGCTTTCTTT.

The CDR3 is CASSLVSAGAVNEQFF. The CDR3 coding sequence is TGTGCCAGCAGCTTAGTATCAGCGGGAGCTGTAAATGAGCAGTTCTTC. V is TRBV7-9 and J is TRBJ2-1; 8 nucleotides agree with TRBD2. CDR3 length equals 16 residues. Trimming took 1 base from V and 7 from J; bases not matched to a gene: 9. Germline values: CDR1 SEHNR, CDR2 FQNEAQ (reference sequence). Drawing the rest from reference TRBV7-9 and TRBJ2-1, the complete variable domain is DTGVSQNPRHKITKRGQNVTFRCDPISEHNRLYWYRQTLGQGPEFLTYFQNEAQLEKSRLLSDRFSAERPKGSFSTLEIQRTEQGDSAMYLCASSLVSAGAVNEQFFGPGTRLTVL.

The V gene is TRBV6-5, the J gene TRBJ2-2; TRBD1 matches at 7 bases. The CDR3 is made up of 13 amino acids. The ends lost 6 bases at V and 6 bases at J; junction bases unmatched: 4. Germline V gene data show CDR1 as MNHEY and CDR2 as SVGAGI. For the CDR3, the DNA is TGTGCCAGCAGAAGACAGGGACCCGGGGAGCTGTTTTTT. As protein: CASRRQGPGELFF.

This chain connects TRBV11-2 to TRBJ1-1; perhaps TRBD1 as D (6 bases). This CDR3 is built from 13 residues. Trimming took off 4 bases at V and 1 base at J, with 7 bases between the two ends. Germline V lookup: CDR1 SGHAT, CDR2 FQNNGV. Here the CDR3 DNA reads TGTGCCAGCAGCTCGGACAGGAACACTGAAGCTTTCTTT. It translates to CASSSDRNTEAFF.

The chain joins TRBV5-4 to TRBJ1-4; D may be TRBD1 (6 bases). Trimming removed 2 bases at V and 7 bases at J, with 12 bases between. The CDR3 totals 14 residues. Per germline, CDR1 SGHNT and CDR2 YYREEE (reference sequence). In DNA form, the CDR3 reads TGTGCCAGCAGCTTCGGGGGGCAGCCTGAAAAACTGTTTTTT. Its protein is CASSFGGQPEKLFF.

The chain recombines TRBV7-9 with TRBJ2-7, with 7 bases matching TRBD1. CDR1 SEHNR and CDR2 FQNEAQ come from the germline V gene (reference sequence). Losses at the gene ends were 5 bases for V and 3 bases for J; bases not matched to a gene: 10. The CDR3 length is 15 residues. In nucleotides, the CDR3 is TGTGCCAGCAGCCAAACAGGGGACGAGAACTACGAGCAGTACTTC. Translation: CASSQTGDENYEQYF.

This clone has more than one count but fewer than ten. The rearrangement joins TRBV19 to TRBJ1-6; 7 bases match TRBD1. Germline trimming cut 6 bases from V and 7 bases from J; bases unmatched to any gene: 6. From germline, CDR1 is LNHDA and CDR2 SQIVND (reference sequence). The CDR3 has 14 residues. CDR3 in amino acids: CASSKDRTNSPLHF. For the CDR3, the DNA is TGTGCCAGTAGCAAGGACAGGACCAATTCACCCCTCCACTTT.

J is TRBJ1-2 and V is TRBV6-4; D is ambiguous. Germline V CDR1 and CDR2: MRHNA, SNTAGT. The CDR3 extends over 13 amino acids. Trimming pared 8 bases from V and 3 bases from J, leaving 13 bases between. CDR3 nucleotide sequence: TGTGCCAGCCGCCAGTCGGGATACTATGGCTACACCTTC. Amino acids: CASRQSGYYGYTF.

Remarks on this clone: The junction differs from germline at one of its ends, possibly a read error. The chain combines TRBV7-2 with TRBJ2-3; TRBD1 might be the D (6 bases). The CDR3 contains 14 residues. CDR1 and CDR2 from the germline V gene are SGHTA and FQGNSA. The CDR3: CVSRIQGSTDTQYF. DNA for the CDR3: TGTGTCAGCAGGATACAGGGATCCACAGATACGCAGTATTTT. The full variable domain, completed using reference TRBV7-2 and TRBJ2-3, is GAGVSQSPSNKVTEKGKDVELRCDPISGHTALYWYRQSLGQGLEFLIYFQGNSAPDKSGLPSDRFSAERTGGSVSTLTIQRTQQEDSAVYLCVSRIQGSTDTQYFGPGTRLTVL.

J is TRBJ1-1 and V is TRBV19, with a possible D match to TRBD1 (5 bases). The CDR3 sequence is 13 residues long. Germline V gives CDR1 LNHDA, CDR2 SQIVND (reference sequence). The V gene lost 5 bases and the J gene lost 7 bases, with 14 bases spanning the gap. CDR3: CASSVRERDEAFF. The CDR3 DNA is TGTGCCAGTAGTGTCAGGGAAAGGGATGAAGCTTTCTTT.

The CDR3 protein is CASSPTGPGNTIYF. For the CDR3, the DNA is TGTGCCAGCAGCCCGACAGGGCCTGGAAACACCATATATTTT. The rearrangement joins TRBV7-2 to TRBJ1-3; 7 bases align to TRBD1. V trimming: 5 bases; J trimming: 2 bases; junction bases outside the gene matches: 3. The CDR3 is 14 residues long. The germline V gene has CDR1 SGHTA and CDR2 FQGNSA.

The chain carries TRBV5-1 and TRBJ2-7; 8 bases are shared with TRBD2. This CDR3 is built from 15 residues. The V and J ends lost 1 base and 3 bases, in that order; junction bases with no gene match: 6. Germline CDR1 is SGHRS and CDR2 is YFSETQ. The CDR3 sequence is CASSLNLAGVYEQYF. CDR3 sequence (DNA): TGCGCCAGCAGCTTGAACCTAGCGGGCGTCTACGAGCAGTACTTC. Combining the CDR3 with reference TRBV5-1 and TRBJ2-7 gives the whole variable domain KAGVTQTPRYLIKTRGQQVTLSCSPISGHRSVSWYQQTPGQGLQFLFEYFSETQRNKGNFPGRFSGRQFSNSRSEMNVSTLELGDSALYLCASSLNLAGVYEQYFGPGTRLTVT.

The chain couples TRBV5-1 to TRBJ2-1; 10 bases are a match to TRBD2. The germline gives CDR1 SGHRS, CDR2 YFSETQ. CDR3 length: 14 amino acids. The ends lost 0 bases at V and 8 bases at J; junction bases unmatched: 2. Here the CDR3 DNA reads TGCGCCAGCAGCTTGGCTAGCGGGAGTTATGAGCAGTTCTTC. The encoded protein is CASSLASGSYEQFF.

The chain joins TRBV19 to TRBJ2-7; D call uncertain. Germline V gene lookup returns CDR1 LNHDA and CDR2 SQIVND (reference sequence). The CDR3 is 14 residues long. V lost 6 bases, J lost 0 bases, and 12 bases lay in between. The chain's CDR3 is CASSPLGASYEQYF. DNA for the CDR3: TGTGCCAGTAGCCCTCTAGGAGCCTCCTACGAGCAGTACTTC.

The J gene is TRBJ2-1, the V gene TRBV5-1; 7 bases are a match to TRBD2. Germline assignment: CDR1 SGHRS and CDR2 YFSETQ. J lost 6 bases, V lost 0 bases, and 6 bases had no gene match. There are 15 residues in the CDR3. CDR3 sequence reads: CASSLGLAVGNEQFF. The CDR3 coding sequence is TGCGCCAGCAGCTTGGGGCTAGCGGTGGGCAATGAGCAGTTCTTC.

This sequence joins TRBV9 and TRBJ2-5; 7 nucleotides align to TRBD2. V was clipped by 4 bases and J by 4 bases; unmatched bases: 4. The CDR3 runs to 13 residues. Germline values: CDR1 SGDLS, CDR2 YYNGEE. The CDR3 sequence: CASSPGGAETQYF. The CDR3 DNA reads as TGTGCCAGCAGCCCGGGGGGAGCAGAGACCCAGTACTTC.